This T cell receptor (beta chain) was captured by sequencing in a study of CD8+CD57+ T cells in acquired aplastic anemia. Germline CDR1 and CDR2: LNHNV and YYDKDF (reference sequence). V lost 0 bases, J lost 9 bases, and 10 bases stayed unmatched. CDR3 length: 17 amino acids. General study results and limits: Patients and controls had CD8+ Simpson's diversity values that were not significantly distinct. The number of CD8+ CDR3 sequences shared by patients and controls was twenty-nine.

All sequencing subjects had displayed CD8+CD57+ cell expansion on flow cytometry. The template for TCR beta VDJ and CDR3 sequence profiling was genomic DNA. TCRdb itself ran the reads through MiXCR, one entry per CDR3 protein. The sample includes roughly 120,000 distinct CDR3 sequences, 50% to 60% of them seen just once. For this clonotype: The antigen is not known.

The receptor comes from a human donor with aplastic anemia. Sample: sorted CD4+, CD8+, or CD8+CD57+ T cells (not recorded which) from PBMCs. The chain recombines TRBV15 with TRBJ1-6; 8 bases map to TRBD1. The CDR3 sequence: CATSREGQDRLSSPLHF. The CDR3 DNA reads TGTGCCACCAGCAGAGAGGGACAGGACCGCTTAAGTTCACCCCTCCACTTT.